The 9 T cell receptor beta chains listed next were all sequenced from one sample in a study of a mutant IDH1 vaccine in newly diagnosed glioma. Time point defined: baseline, week 1 (first vaccination visit). The treatment is: pre-vaccination baseline after standard-of-care therapy. Assay used: immunoSEQ multiplex PCR; TCRdb lists only in-frame clones, some missing. The sample includes over 75,000 clones, over 85% of them seen just once. The sequencing here drew on PBMCs, taken from a glioma patient treated with radiotherapy, temozolomide or both. Source of these receptors: a woman aged 50 to 60 with glioma.

The gene calls are TRBV2 and TRBJ2-3; TRBD2 might be the D (5 bases). Germline V gene lookup returns CDR1 SNHLY and CDR2 FYNNEI. The germline V and J ends were trimmed by 4 bases and 0 bases, with 11 bases remaining between them. CDR3 length: 15 residues. As DNA, the CDR3 is TGTGCCAGCAGTGGAGGGCCTGCTAGCACAGATACGCAGTATTTT. Residues: CASSGGPASTDTQYF.

This chain links TRBV19 with TRBJ2-1; TRBD2 aligns across 16 bases. The CDR3 spans 18 residues. Germline V gene lookup returns CDR1 LNHDA and CDR2 SQIVND (reference sequence). The junction had 6 bases not matched to a gene; V was cut back by 5 bases and J by 2 bases. The CDR3 DNA is TGTGCCAGTAGTCTCCTCGGGACTAGCGGGAGGGCCTACAATGAGCAGTTCTTC. Translated, it gives CASSLLGTSGRAYNEQFF.

The V call is TRBV27, the J call TRBJ1-5; 9 bases are a match to TRBD1. The CDR3 covers 16 residues. Unmatched junction bases numbered 5, after V lost 1 base and J lost 4 bases. The germline CDR1 and CDR2 sequences are MNHEY and SMNVEV (reference sequence). The CDR3 sequence is CASSLFPDRGNQPQHF. CDR3 DNA: TGTGCCAGCAGTTTATTTCCCGACAGGGGGAATCAGCCCCAGCATTTT.

V gene TRBV19 combines with J gene TRBJ2-7; D possibly uses TRBD1 or TRBD2 (6 bases each). The germline V gene encodes CDR1 LNHDA and CDR2 SQIVND (reference sequence). The V end lost 6 bases, the J end lost 2 bases, and 17 bases lay between the germline ends. This CDR3 spans 15 amino acids. CDR3 nucleotide sequence: TGTGCCAGTAGCCGAGGGGGGAATCTGGCCTACGAGCAGTACTTC. Its protein is CASSRGGNLAYEQYF.

The J gene is TRBJ2-4, the V gene TRBV4-1; D is perhaps TRBD1 or TRBD2 (5 bases each). CDR1 is MGHRA and CDR2 is YSYEKL in the germline V gene. The V end lost 0 bases, the J end lost 3 bases, and 15 bases lay between the germline ends. The CDR3 is 17 residues long. Written as DNA, the CDR3 is TGCGCCAGCAGCCAAGATCCGGGACGGGGTGTCAAAAACATTCAGTACTTC. It yields the protein CASSQDPGRGVKNIQYF.

This chain joins TRBV19 and TRBJ2-5; no reliable D call. From germline, CDR1 is LNHDA and CDR2 SQIVND (reference sequence). The germline V and J ends were trimmed by 5 bases and 0 bases, with 13 bases remaining between them. This CDR3 contains 15 residues. CDR3 nucleotides: TGTGCCAGTAGTGGGCCGGACCCGTACCAAGAGACCCAGTACTTC. Amino acid sequence: CASSGPDPYQETQYF.

In DNA form, the CDR3 reads TGTGCCAGCAGCAAAGTAGTGAACACTGAAGCTTTCTTT. Protein: CASSKVVNTEAFF. The chain carries TRBV21-1 and TRBJ1-1. TRBV21-1 constitutes a pseudogene. The CDR3 spans 13 residues.

The rearrangement joins TRBV2 to TRBJ2-4; 10 nucleotides match TRBD2. The CDR3 is 18 amino acids. V trimming: 7 bases; J trimming: 0 bases; junction bases outside the gene matches: 12. In germline, CDR1 is SNHLY, CDR2 FYNNEI. CDR3 bases: TGTGCCAGCAATGCTAGCGGGAGAGGGACGGGAGCCAAAAACATTCAGTACTTC. This gives the protein CASNASGRGTGAKNIQYF.

V gene TRBV19 combines with J gene TRBJ1-4; perhaps TRBD1 as D (5 bases). Per germline, CDR1 LNHDA and CDR2 SQIVND (reference sequence). The CDR3 length is 15 residues. V was cut by 1 base and J by 8 bases, with 14 bases left in between. The CDR3 sequence: CASSIGDRDVEKLFF. The DNA for the CDR3 is TGTGCCAGTAGTATAGGGGACCGGGACGTAGAAAAACTGTTTTTT.